This record covers a single TCR beta chain. Which antigen it targets is not known. Per-base quality was not reported, and no clone a single base away is much larger than it. The CDR3 runs 15 amino acids, cysteine and phenylalanine included. CDR3 DNA only is kept here, 45 bases in frame from base 1. V and J are truncated by 0 bases and 8 bases respectively, leaving an intervening sequence of 14 bases. Per the germline V gene, SGHRS is the CDR1 and YFSETQ is the CDR2. A two-step multiplex PCR amplified TCR-beta CDR3 regions from genomic DNA, and the second step of the PCR added Illumina-compatible adaptors. TCR-beta immunosequencing was carried out on an Illumina platform through the commercial immunoSEQ service. Processing in the source paper ran as follows. Repertoires were summarised as Top 10 Clones, the percentage of T-cell templates from the ten most frequent sequences, and productive clonality. Values for productive clonality spanned 0 to 1, where a value of 1 indicated a monoclonal population. Sequences comprising at least 0.1% of tumour T-cell templates but absent from matched non-adjacent lung were defined as tumour-associated clones and were identified via log10 scatter plots. Student's t-tests were used for two-group comparisons, ANOVA was used for stages, and linear regression was used for relationships, with analyses conducted in GraphPad Prism7 and R. TCRdb carries this immuneACCESS record with in-frame sequences only. Its versions omit some clonotypes, under half of them owing to an unresolved V gene in the studies checked, with the rest unexplained. V and J calls and clone size are copied from that table; D and trimming were computed from the DNA. The sample includes 14,000 to 15,000 clones, with approximately 69% observed a single time. Clones ranked in the top ten supply roughly 7.5% of the sample.

The source of the sample is a study of immune cell composition in non-small cell lung cancer (dated by TCRdb to 2015 to 2018). About the investigation overall: Histologic subtype, mainly lung adenocarcinoma or squamous cell carcinoma, was assigned on the basis of H&E together with p63, CK5, Napsin A and TTF-1 immunohistochemistry. Supplementary cohort #1 consisted of approximately 9 lung adenocarcinoma cases with paired tumour/lung TCR-beta sequencing and with TIL populations generated to assess tumour reactivity. Several tumour specimens that had TCR-beta data belonged to rare histological subtypes and were left out of the subtype comparisons. TCR-beta sequencing (Adaptive Biotechnologies) was performed on about 33 paired NSCLC tumour and non-adjacent lung specimens plus 26 tumour-only specimens.

From frozen aliquots of unsorted single-cell suspensions, genomic DNA was isolated using the QIAamp DNA kit. The tumour samples consisted of non-small cell lung cancer tissue that had been surgically resected. Tissues were received within 2 hours of resection and were immediately processed into single-cell suspensions. Tissue was broken up mechanically, digested enzymatically with DNase I, collagenase I and hyaluronidase for approximately 31 minutes at 37 degrees C, and then filtered and RBC-lysed. The full study reports these points: Across around eleven adenocarcinoma cases, the maximal tumour-associated clone frequency showed a strong correlation with TIL tumour reactivity, but overall clonality showed no such correlation. Only nine to eleven cases were included in the reactivity cohort, and sequence sharing between tumour-reactive clones and the dominant in vivo tumour-associated clones was not shown. No significant correlation was found between smoking pack-years and tumour TCR-beta clonality. Top 10 clone scores and productive clonality were significantly higher in lung squamous cell carcinoma than in lung adenocarcinoma tumours. Nearly half of NSCLC cases had tumour-associated clones >0.5%, found in 33% of adenocarcinomas compared with 75% to 80% of squamous carcinomas.

Material: lung tumor tissue. The sequence joins TRBV5-1 to TRBJ2-2; tentative D gene TRBD1, with 6 bases matching. This clonotype originated in a human donor with non-small cell lung cancer. The CDR3 is CASSLAWGQAGELFF. The nucleotides read TGCGCCAGCAGCTTGGCCTGGGGGCAGGCGGGGGAGCTGTTTTTT.